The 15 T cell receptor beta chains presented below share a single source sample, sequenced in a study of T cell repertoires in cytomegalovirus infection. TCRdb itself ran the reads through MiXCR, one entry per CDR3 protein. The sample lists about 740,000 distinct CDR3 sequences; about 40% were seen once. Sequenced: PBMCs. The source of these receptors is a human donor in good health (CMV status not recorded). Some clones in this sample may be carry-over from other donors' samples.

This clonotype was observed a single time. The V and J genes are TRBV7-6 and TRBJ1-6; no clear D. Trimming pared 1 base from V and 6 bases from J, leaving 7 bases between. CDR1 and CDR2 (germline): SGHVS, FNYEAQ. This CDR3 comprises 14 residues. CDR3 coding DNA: TGTGCCAGCAGCTTAGAAAAGCTTAATTCACCCCTCCACTTT. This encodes CASSLEKLNSPLHF.

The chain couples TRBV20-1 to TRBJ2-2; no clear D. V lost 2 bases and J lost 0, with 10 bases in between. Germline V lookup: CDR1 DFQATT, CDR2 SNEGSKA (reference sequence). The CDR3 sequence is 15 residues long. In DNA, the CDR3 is TGCAGTGCTAGACGGCAGGCGACGAACACCGGGGAGCTGTTTTTT. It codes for CSARRQATNTGELFF.

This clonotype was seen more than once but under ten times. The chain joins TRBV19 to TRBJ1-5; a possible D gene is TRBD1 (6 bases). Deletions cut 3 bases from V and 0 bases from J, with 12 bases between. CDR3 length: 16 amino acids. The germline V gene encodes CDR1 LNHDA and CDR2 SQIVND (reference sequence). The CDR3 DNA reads TGTGCCAGTAGTATCAACAGGGCAAATAGCAATCAGCCCCAGCATTTT. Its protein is CASSINRANSNQPQHF.

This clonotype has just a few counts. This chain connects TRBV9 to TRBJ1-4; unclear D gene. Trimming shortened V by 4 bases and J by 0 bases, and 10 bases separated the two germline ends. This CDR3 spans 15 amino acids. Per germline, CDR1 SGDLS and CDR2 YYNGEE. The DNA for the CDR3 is TGTGCCAGCAGCCCCTGGGCCTCAACTAATGAAAAACTGTTTTTT. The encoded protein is CASSPWASTNEKLFF.

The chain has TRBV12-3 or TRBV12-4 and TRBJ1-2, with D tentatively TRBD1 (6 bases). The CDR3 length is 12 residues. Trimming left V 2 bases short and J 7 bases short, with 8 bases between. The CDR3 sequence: CASSLTGLGYTF. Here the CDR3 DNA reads TGTGCCAGCAGTTTAACAGGGCTTGGCTACACCTTC.

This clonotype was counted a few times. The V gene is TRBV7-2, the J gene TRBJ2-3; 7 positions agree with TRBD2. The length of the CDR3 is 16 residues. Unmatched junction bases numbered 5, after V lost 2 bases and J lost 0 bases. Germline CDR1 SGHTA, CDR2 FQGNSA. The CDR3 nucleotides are TGTGCCAGCAGCTTAAGAGCTAGCGGAAGCACAGATACGCAGTATTTT. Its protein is CASSLRASGSTDTQYF.

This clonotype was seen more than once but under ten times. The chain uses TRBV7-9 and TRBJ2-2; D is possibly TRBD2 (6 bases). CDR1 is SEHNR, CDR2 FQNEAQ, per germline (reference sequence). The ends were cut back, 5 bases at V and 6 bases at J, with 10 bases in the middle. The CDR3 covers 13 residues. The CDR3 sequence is CASSVTSPGELFF. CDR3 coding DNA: TGTGCCAGCAGCGTTACTAGCCCCGGGGAGCTGTTTTTT.

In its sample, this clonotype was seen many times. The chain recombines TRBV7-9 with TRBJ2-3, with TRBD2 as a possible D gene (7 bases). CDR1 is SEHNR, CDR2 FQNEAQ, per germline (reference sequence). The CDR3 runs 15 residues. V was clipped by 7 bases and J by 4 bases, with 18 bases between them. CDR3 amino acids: CASILSAGAPDTQYF. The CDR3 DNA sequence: TGTGCCAGCATCCTTTCCGCGGGGGCTCCAGATACGCAGTATTTT.

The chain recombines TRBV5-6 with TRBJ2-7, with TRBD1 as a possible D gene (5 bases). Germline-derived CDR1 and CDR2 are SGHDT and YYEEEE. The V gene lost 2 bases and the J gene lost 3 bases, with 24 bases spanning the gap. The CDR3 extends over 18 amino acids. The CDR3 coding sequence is TGTGCCAGCAGCTTTCTTATAGACAGTTCCTATTCCCTCTACGAGCAGTACTTC. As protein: CASSFLIDSSYSLYEQYF.

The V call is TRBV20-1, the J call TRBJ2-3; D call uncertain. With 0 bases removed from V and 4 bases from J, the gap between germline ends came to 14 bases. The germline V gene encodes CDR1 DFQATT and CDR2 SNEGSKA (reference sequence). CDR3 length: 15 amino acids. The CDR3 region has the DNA TGCAGTGCTAGAGAATGGAAGCGTACCTCAGATACGCAGTATTTT. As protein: CSAREWKRTSDTQYF.

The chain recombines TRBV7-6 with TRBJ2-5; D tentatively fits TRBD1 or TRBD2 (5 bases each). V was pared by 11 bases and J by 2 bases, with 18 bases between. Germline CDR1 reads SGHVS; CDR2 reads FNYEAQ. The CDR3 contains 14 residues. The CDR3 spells CAQWDPFPQETQYF. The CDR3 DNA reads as TGTGCCCAATGGGACCCATTTCCGCAAGAGACCCAGTACTTC.

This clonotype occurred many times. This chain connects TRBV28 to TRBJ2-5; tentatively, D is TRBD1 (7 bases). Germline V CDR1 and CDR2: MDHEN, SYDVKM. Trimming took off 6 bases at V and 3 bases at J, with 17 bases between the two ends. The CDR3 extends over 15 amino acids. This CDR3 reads CASSTIQGGEETQYF. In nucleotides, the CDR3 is TGTGCCAGCAGCACAATTCAGGGGGGCGAAGAGACCCAGTACTTC. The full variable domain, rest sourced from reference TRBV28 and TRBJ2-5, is DVKVTQSSRYLVKRTGEKVFLECVQDMDHENMFWYRQDPGLGLRLIYFSYDVKMKEKGDIPEGYSVSREKKERFSLILESASTNQTSMYLCASSTIQGGEETQYFGPGTRLLVL.

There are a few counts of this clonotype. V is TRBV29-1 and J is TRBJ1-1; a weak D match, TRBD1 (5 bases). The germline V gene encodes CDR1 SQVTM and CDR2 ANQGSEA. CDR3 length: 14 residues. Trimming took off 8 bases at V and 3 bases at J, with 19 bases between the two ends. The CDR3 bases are TGCAGCACCGCTTCGACAGCAAAATACACTGAAGCTTTCTTT. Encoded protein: CSTASTAKYTEAFF.

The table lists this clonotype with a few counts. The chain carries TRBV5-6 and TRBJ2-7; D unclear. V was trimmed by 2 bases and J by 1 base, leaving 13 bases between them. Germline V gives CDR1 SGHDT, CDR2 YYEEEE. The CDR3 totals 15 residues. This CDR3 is CASSLGTLGSYEQYF. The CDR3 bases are TGTGCCAGCAGCTTAGGTACGTTGGGTTCCTACGAGCAGTACTTC.

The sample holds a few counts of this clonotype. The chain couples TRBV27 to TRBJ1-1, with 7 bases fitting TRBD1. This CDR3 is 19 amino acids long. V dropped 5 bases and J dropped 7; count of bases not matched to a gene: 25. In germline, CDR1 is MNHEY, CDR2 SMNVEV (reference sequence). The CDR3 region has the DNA TGTGCCAGCAGTCGCACCGGGACAGCCTGGGCCCGGGGGAGAATTGAAGCTTTCTTT. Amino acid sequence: CASSRTGTAWARGRIEAFF.